The TCR beta chain under discussion was sequenced for a study of CD8 T cells in Susac syndrome. The wider study: Treatment at blood withdrawal was none, corticosteroids, or intravenous immunoglobulin alone in Susac syndrome patients. General study points: As acknowledged by the study, its TCR sequencing and HLA analysis included a relatively small number of individuals.

The TEMRA cells underwent FACS enrichment, while the CD8+ and CD4+ T cells underwent negative isolation. RNA, at about 0.45 to 1 ug, was reverse transcribed with random hexamers. It was immunoSEQ multiplex PCR that amplified TCR beta CDR3 across 54 Vbeta and 13 Jbeta. TCRdb fed the immunoSEQ multiplex PCR reads into MiXCR, producing one record per CDR3 protein. The sample holds about 120,000 distinct CDR3 sequences; roughly 94% are singletons and the top ten take about 0.28%. As to this clonotype: What it binds is not known.

Trimming cost V 5 bases and J 5 bases, with 20 bases left between them. There are 16 residues in the CDR3. CDR1 and CDR2 (germline): SGHTA, FQGNSA. The sequence was obtained from a human donor with Susac syndrome. The chain links TRBV7-2 to TRBJ2-3, with a weak D call TRBD1 (5 bases). Sample: CD8+ T cells from PBMCs. This CDR3 reads CASSRTGPPRGDTQYF. CDR3 nucleotides: TGTGCCAGCAGCCGTACAGGCCCCCCTAGGGGAGATACGCAGTATTTT.